Listed here are 6 T cell receptor beta chains from one sample, sequenced in a study of molecular identifiers for immune sequencing clone quantification. Via MiXCR, TCRdb re-called the PCR reads, giving one row per CDR3 protein. The data hold under 350,000 distinct CDR3 sequences, with about 22% observed a single time. Input material: naive CD8+ T cells from blood, with Jurkat cell RNA spiked in. This sample's subset: FACS-sorted CD8+CD4-CCR7+CD45RA+ naive T cells. These receptors were taken from a human donor in good health. Some libraries in this study had Jurkat cell RNA spiked in.

This chain connects TRBV7-6 to TRBJ2-3; 11 bases map to TRBD1. CDR3 length: 17 residues. The V gene end was trimmed by 2 bases and the J gene end by 5 bases; junction bases not matched to a gene: 9. Germline loops: CDR1 SGHVS, CDR2 FNYEAQ. The CDR3 sequence is CASSLHRDRGIVDTQYF. The CDR3 nucleotides read TGTGCCAGCAGCTTACACCGGGACAGGGGGATAGTAGATACGCAGTATTTT.

This clonotype was seen at least ten times. The V gene is TRBV20-1, the J gene TRBJ2-7; D call uncertain. The CDR3 runs to 13 residues. The germline V gene has CDR1 DFQATT and CDR2 SNEGSKA (reference sequence). V dropped 5 bases and J dropped 0 bases, with 11 bases sitting between them. CDR3 residues: CSARRGGSYEQYF. DNA for the CDR3: TGCAGTGCTCGTCGAGGTGGCTCCTACGAGCAGTACTTC.

This clonotype has more than one count but fewer than ten. This chain connects TRBV12-5 to TRBJ2-7; D remains ambiguous. Trimming cost V 6 bases and J 0 bases, with 9 bases left between them. There are 13 residues in the CDR3. Germline V gene data show CDR1 as LGHNT and CDR2 as FRNRAP. As DNA, the CDR3 is TGTGCTAGTGGCCCGCCGGGCTCCTACGAGCAGTACTTC. This sequence encodes CASGPPGSYEQYF.

A single count supports this clonotype. Since a much larger clone is just one base distant, this may be a read error. J is TRBJ2-1 and V is TRBV24-1; weak D call: TRBD1 (5 bases). The CDR3 is made up of 15 amino acids. Germline V lookup: CDR1 KGHDR, CDR2 SFDVKD. The CDR3 here is CATSSARQGYIEQFF. The CDR3 nucleotides are TGTGCCACCAGTTCGGCACGGCAGGGTTACATTGAGCAGTTCTTC.

Comment on this clonotype: A much bigger clone sits one base away, suggesting this may be a read error. The V call is TRBV4-3, the J call TRBJ1-1, with 7 bases that match TRBD1. Germline-derived CDR1 and CDR2 are LGHNA and YSLEER. The CDR3 consists of 16 residues. The CDR3: CASSQDRGQMNTGAFF. The CDR3 DNA reads as TGCGCCAGCAGCCAAGATAGGGGACAGATGAACACTGGAGCTTTCTTT.

At least ten counts were recorded for this clonotype. This chain connects TRBV20-1 to TRBJ2-7; D might be TRBD1 (6 bases). Trimming pared 4 bases from V and 1 base from J, leaving 11 bases between. Looked up from germline, CDR1 is DFQATT and CDR2 is SNEGSKA (reference sequence). CDR3 length: 13 amino acids. Here the CDR3 reads CSAKGQTSYEQYF. The CDR3, as DNA: TGCAGTGCTAAAGGACAGACATCCTACGAGCAGTACTTC.